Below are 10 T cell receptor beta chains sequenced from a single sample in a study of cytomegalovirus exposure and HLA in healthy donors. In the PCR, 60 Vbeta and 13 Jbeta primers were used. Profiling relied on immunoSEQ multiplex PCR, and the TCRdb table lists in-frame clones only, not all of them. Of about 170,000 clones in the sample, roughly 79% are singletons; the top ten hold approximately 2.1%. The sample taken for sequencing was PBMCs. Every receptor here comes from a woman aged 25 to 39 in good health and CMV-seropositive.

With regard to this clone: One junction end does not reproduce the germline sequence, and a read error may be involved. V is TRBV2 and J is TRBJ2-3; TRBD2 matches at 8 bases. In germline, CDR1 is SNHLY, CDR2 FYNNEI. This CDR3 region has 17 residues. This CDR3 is CAGSEPGAGALTDTQYF. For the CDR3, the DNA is TGTGCCGGCAGTGAACCGGGAGCGGGGGCCCTCACAGATACGCAGTATTTT.

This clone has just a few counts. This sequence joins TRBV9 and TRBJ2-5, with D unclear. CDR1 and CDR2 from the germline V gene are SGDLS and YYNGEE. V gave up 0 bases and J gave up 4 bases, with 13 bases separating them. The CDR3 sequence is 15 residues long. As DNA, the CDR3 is TGTGCCAGCAGCGTAGGTGAGGTGGTTGGAGAGACCCAGTACTTC. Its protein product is CASSVGEVVGETQYF.

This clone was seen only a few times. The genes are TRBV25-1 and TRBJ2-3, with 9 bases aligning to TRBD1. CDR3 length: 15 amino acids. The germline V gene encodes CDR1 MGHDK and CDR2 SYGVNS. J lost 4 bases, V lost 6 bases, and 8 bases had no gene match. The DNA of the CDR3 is TGTGCCAGCAGAAAAGGGGACAGGGTGGCAGATACGCAGTATTTT. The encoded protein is CASRKGDRVADTQYF.

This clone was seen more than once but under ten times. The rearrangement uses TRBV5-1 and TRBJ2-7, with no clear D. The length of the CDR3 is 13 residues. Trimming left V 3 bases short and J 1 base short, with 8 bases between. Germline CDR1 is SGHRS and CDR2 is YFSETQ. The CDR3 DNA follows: TGCGCCAGCAGCTCAGACGGGTCCTACGAGCAGTACTTC. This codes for CASSSDGSYEQYF.

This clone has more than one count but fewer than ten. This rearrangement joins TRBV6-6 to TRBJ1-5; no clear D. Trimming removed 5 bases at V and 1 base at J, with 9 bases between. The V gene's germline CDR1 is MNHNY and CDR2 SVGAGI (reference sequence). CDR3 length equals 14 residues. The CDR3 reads CASSPHQSNQPQHF. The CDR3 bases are TGTGCCAGCAGTCCACACCAGAGCAATCAGCCCCAGCATTTT.

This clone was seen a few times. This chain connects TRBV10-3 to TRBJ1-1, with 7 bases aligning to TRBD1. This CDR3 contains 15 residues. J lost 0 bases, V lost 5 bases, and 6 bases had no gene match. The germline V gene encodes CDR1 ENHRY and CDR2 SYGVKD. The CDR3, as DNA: TGTGCCATCAGTACATTGACAGGGATGAACACTGAAGCTTTCTTT. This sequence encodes CAISTLTGMNTEAFF.

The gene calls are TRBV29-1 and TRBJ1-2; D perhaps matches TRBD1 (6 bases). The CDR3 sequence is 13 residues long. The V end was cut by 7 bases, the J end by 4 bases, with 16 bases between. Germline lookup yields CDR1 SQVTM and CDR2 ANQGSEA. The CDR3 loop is CSAYRDKSYGYTF. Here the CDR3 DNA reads TGCAGCGCTTACCGGGACAAGTCCTATGGCTACACCTTC.

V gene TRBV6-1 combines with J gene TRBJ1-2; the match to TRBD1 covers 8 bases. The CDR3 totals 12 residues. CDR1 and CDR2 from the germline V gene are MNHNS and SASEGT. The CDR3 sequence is CAVQGGSYGYTF. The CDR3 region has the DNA TGTGCGGTACAGGGGGGATCCTATGGCTACACCTTC.

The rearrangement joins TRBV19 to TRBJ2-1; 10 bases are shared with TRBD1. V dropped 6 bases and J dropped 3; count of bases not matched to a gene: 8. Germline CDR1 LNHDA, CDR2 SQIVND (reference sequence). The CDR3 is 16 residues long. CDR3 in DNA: TGTGCCAGTAGCCCGTTAGGGACAGGGGTCTACAATGAGCAGTTCTTC. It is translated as CASSPLGTGVYNEQFF.

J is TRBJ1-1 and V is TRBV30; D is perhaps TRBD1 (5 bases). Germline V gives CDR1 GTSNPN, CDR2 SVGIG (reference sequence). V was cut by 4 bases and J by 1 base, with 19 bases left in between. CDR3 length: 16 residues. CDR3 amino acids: CAWTKGRTNSNTEAFF. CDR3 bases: TGTGCCTGGACCAAGGGGCGAACTAACTCGAACACTGAAGCTTTCTTT.